The 15 T cell receptor beta chains reported below all come from one sample, sequenced in a study of graft-versus-host responses after intestinal transplantation. There were roughly 200,000 CFSE-labeled responder cells plated together with roughly 200,000 irradiated, violet-dye-labeled stimulator cells. Data came from immunoSEQ multiplex PCR; TCRdb stores just in-frame clones and leaves some out. Here the sample spans thousands of clones, 33% being singletons. The sequencing here drew on alloreactive CD8+ T cells from a mixed lymphocyte reaction culture, taken before intestinal transplant. Subset defined: CFSE-low proliferating T cells sorted from roughly 6-day pre-transplant mixed lymphocyte reaction (GvH or HvG direction). Receptor source: a human patient who received an intestinal transplant.

There are a few counts of this clone. This chain links TRBV27 with TRBJ2-7; possible D gene TRBD2, 6 bases. The CDR3 is 17 amino acids. CDR1 is MNHEY, CDR2 SMNVEV, per germline (reference sequence). Trimming stripped 2 bases from V and 0 bases from J, with 17 bases between. The chain's CDR3 is CASSLGGSAYRSYEQYF. CDR3 nucleotides: TGTGCCAGCAGTTTAGGGGGGTCAGCATACCGCTCCTACGAGCAGTACTTC.

The chain recombines TRBV29-1 with TRBJ2-3; 10 bases fit TRBD2. Germline lookup yields CDR1 SQVTM and CDR2 ANQGSEA. V shed 6 bases, J shed 6 bases, and the junction held 18 bases outside the gene matches. The CDR3 consists of 17 residues. The CDR3 DNA follows: TGCAGCGTCGCCTTGGGGGGCAGCGGGAGGGTGTCGGATACGCAGTATTTT. This sequence encodes CSVALGGSGRVSDTQYF.

This clone turned up a few times. The chain combines TRBV5-1 with TRBJ1-4, with TRBD1 as a possible D gene (5 bases). This CDR3 has 15 residues. In germline, CDR1 is SGHRS, CDR2 YFSETQ. V was pared by 2 bases and J by 6 bases, with 14 bases between. CDR3 sequence: CASSFLWGGDEKLFF. The CDR3 coding sequence is TGCGCCAGCAGCTTTCTCTGGGGGGGGGATGAAAAACTGTTTTTT.

V gene TRBV7-2 combines with J gene TRBJ2-5; the match to TRBD1 covers 7 bases. The trim removed 4 bases at V and 2 bases at J, leaving 1 base unmatched. Germline V CDR1 and CDR2: SGHTA, FQGNSA. This CDR3 comprises 13 residues. CDR3 amino acids: CASSWDSQETQYF. The DNA of the CDR3 is TGTGCCAGCAGCTGGGACAGTCAAGAGACCCAGTACTTC.

This clone has only a few counts. This rearrangement joins TRBV4-1 to TRBJ2-1; no definite D call. Germline V gene sequence: CDR1 MGHRA, CDR2 YSYEKL. Trimming shortened V by 4 bases and J by 4 bases, and 20 bases separated the two germline ends. This CDR3 region has 17 residues. For the CDR3, the DNA is TGCGCCAGCAGCCCCAGACTGGGTCGGATACCTTACAATGAGCAGTTCTTC. Protein: CASSPRLGRIPYNEQFF.

By frequency in the sample, this clone is medium-sized. This rearrangement joins TRBV4-2 to TRBJ2-7; D is unclear. Deletions cut 0 bases from V and 0 bases from J, with 3 bases between. Germline values: CDR1 LGHNA, CDR2 YNFKEQ. The CDR3 runs to 13 residues. The CDR3 spells CASSQDVSYEQYF. CDR3 nucleotide sequence: TGTGCCAGCAGCCAAGACGTCTCCTACGAGCAGTACTTC.

This clone is labeled as medium-sized. The gene calls are TRBV4-2 and TRBJ2-1; a weak D match, TRBD2 (5 bases). Germline-derived CDR1 and CDR2 are LGHNA and YNFKEQ. The CDR3 contains 15 residues. Trimming stripped 4 bases from V and 0 bases from J, with 10 bases between. CDR3 sequence reads: CASSPPGSSYNEQFF. DNA for the CDR3: TGTGCCAGCAGCCCGCCGGGGAGCTCCTACAATGAGCAGTTCTTC.

This chain connects TRBV9 to TRBJ2-5; maybe TRBD1 (5 bases). The ends were cut back, 4 bases at V and 2 bases at J, with 12 bases in the middle. Germline-derived CDR1 and CDR2 are SGDLS and YYNGEE. The CDR3 loop spans 14 amino acids. The CDR3: CASSLRGRQETQYF. In DNA, the CDR3 is TGTGCCAGCAGCCTTAGGGGAAGACAAGAGACCCAGTACTTC.

The chain links TRBV7-8 to TRBJ2-7, with 12 positions matching TRBD1. Per the germline V gene, CDR1 is SGHVS and CDR2 is FQNEAQ. The CDR3 is 16 residues long. The V and J ends lost 2 bases and 2 bases, in that order; junction bases with no gene match: 4. CDR3 amino acids: CASSLTGTGGPYEQYF. CDR3 nucleotide sequence: TGTGCCAGCAGCTTAACCGGGACAGGGGGCCCCTACGAGCAGTACTTC.

The chain uses TRBV6-1 and TRBJ2-1; 8 bases map to TRBD1. In germline, CDR1 is MNHNS, CDR2 SASEGT. V was pared by 0 bases and J by 8 bases, with 3 bases of the junction left unmatched. This CDR3 is 14 amino acids long. Here the CDR3 reads CASSEAHRGDEQFF. The CDR3, as DNA: TGTGCCAGCAGTGAAGCCCACAGGGGGGATGAGCAGTTCTTC.

In this sample, this clone is medium-sized (0.01 to 0.1%). The chain employs TRBV19 and TRBJ1-5, with D perhaps matching TRBD1 (5 bases). V lost 2 bases, J lost 4 bases, and 12 bases lay in between. CDR1 is LNHDA, CDR2 SQIVND, per germline (reference sequence). The CDR3 runs 15 residues. DNA for the CDR3: TGTGCCAGTAGTATATCGGCAGGGTGGAATCAGCCCCAGCATTTT. It specifies CASSISAGWNQPQHF.

This clone counts as medium-sized (0.01 to 0.1%). This chain uses TRBV4-1 with TRBJ2-7; tentative D call: TRBD1 (5 bases). V was pared by 1 base and J by 1 base, with 5 bases between. The CDR3 has 13 residues. Germline V gene sequence: CDR1 MGHRA, CDR2 YSYEKL. This chain's CDR3 is CASSQAGSYEQYF. As DNA, the CDR3 is TGCGCCAGCAGCCAAGCAGGGTCCTACGAGCAGTACTTC.

V gene TRBV5-4 combines with J gene TRBJ1-5; 8 bases fit TRBD1. This CDR3 has 18 residues. V dropped 1 base and J dropped 0; count of bases not matched to a gene: 9. Germline V gives CDR1 SGHNT, CDR2 YYREEE (reference sequence). The CDR3 region has the DNA TGTGCCAGCAGCTTGTTGGACAGGGCACAATATAGCAATCAGCCCCAGCATTTT. This encodes CASSLLDRAQYSNQPQHF.

The rearrangement joins TRBV7-6 to TRBJ2-7; D gene ambiguous. This CDR3 comprises 13 residues. Trimming cost V 1 base and J 2 bases, with 6 bases left between them. Germline lookup yields CDR1 SGHVS and CDR2 FNYEAQ. CDR3 sequence (DNA): TGTGCCAGCAGCTTAGACAGCACCTACGAGCAGTACTTC. This encodes CASSLDSTYEQYF.

This clone was picked up a small number of times. The V gene is TRBV10-3, the J gene TRBJ2-5; D gene unclear. Germline V lookup: CDR1 ENHRY, CDR2 SYGVKD. CDR3 length: 12 amino acids. V was pared by 4 bases and J by 4 bases, with 7 bases between. CDR3 sequence (DNA): TGTGCCATCAGTGGCGGCTCAGAGACCCAGTACTTC. Residues: CAISGGSETQYF.